The clone carrying this T cell receptor (beta chain) was detected a few times. What it recognizes is unknown. This entry belongs to a study of beta chain features in type 1 diabetes. Study-wide results and caveats: Whatever favoring of shorter templates PCR might show would apply equally to patients and controls.

Expressed TCRB transcripts got sequenced, as all isolated RNA was reverse transcribed. Here immunoSEQ multiplex PCR was the method, and the copy in TCRdb shows in-frame clones only, minus some. Of 860,000 or so clones listed, under 20% are singletons. The specimen sequenced was naive CD4+ T cells from blood. The clonotype was recovered from a woman aged 18-35 years in good health.

The CDR3: CASTQGPNQPQHF. In DNA, the CDR3 is TGTGCCAGCACACAGGGCCCCAATCAGCCCCAGCATTTT. This chain links TRBV28 with TRBJ1-5, with D possibly being TRBD1 (6 bases). This CDR3 contains 13 residues. Germline-derived CDR1 and CDR2 are MDHEN and SYDVKM. Trimming cost V 7 bases and J 3 bases, with 10 bases left between them.